The 29 T cell receptor beta chains below all came from one sample that was sequenced in a study of graft-versus-host responses after intestinal transplantation. Libraries were prepared by immunoSEQ multiplex PCR; TCRdb keeps only in-frame clonotypes and omits some of them. The sample yields tens of thousands of clones, roughly 90% seen once. These receptors' antigens are unknown. This specimen was unstimulated CD4+ T cells sorted from spleen or lymph node cells, taken before intestinal transplant. Source of these receptors: a human donor who received an intestinal transplant.

V and J are TRBV6-1 and TRBJ1-2; tentatively, D is TRBD1 (6 bases). From germline, CDR1 is MNHNS and CDR2 SASEGT. The CDR3 covers 15 residues. The ends were cut back, 6 bases at V and 4 bases at J, with 18 bases in the middle. The CDR3 DNA reads as TGTGCCAGCAGGCCTACAGGGAGGGGGTTCTATGGCTACACCTTC. The encoded protein is CASRPTGRGFYGYTF.

This chain connects TRBV30 to TRBJ1-2; D gene uncertain. V was cut by 0 bases and J by 4 bases, with 18 bases left in between. There are 16 residues in the CDR3. Per germline, CDR1 GTSNPN and CDR2 SVGIG (reference sequence). The CDR3 region has the DNA TGTGCCTGGAGTGTACTGGGGTCCACCTTAGGCTATGGCTACACCTTC. It encodes CAWSVLGSTLGYGYTF.

This sequence joins TRBV19 and TRBJ2-7, with unresolved D. The germline V gene encodes CDR1 LNHDA and CDR2 SQIVND (reference sequence). This CDR3 region has 14 residues. The ends were cut back, 4 bases at V and 0 bases at J, with 10 bases in the middle. CDR3 region: CASSTTESSYEQYF. CDR3 DNA: TGTGCCAGTAGTACGACGGAAAGCTCCTACGAGCAGTACTTC.

This chain connects TRBV12-5 to TRBJ2-1; 8 nucleotides agree with TRBD1. Germline CDR1 LGHNT, CDR2 FRNRAP. The junction had 23 bases not matched to a gene; V was cut back by 0 bases and J by 7 bases. The CDR3 is 21 residues long. The CDR3 reads CASGLVGVGQVKRGSSNEQFF. The CDR3 DNA reads TGTGCTAGTGGTTTGGTGGGTGTGGGACAGGTAAAGAGAGGGTCAAGTAATGAGCAGTTCTTC.

The V gene is TRBV2, the J gene TRBJ1-5, with 7 bases lining up with TRBD1. Unmatched junction bases numbered 6, after V lost 3 bases and J lost 4 bases. From germline, CDR1 is SNHLY and CDR2 FYNNEI. This CDR3 contains 15 residues. In DNA form, the CDR3 reads TGTGCCAGCAGTGAGGACAGGTTAGGAAATCAGCCCCAGCATTTT. Residues: CASSEDRLGNQPQHF.

The chain uses TRBV27 and TRBJ2-6; 7 bases fit TRBD1. This CDR3 region has 18 residues. After removal of 5 bases from V and 0 bases from J, the junction contained 10 bases not matched to a gene. Germline V gives CDR1 MNHEY, CDR2 SMNVEV (reference sequence). CDR3 loop: CASSQWGTEHSGANVLTF. The CDR3 bases are TGTGCCAGCAGTCAATGGGGGACAGAACACTCTGGGGCCAACGTCCTGACTTTC.

This rearrangement joins TRBV18 to TRBJ2-3; 8 nucleotides line up with TRBD2. Per the germline V gene, CDR1 is KGHSH and CDR2 is LQKENI. This CDR3 is built from 16 residues. The J segment lost 1 base and the V segment lost 3 bases, leaving 6 bases of the junction unmatched. For the CDR3, the DNA is TGTGCCAGCTCACCGCTCAATAGCGGGGGCACAGATACGCAGTATTTT. As protein: CASSPLNSGGTDTQYF.

V gene TRBV7-9 combines with J gene TRBJ2-1; D uncertain. The CDR3 runs to 12 residues. CDR1 is SEHNR, CDR2 FQNEAQ, per germline (reference sequence). Between the trimmed V and J ends, which lost 5 bases and 3 bases, there was a span of 5 bases. The CDR3 bases are TGTGCCAGCAGCCCCTACTACAATGAGCAGTTCTTC. Amino acid sequence: CASSPYYNEQFF.

The chain is built from TRBV2 and TRBJ1-4; 7 bases are shared with TRBD1. J was trimmed by 8 bases and V by 6 bases; bases with no gene match: 3. Germline V gene lookup returns CDR1 SNHLY and CDR2 FYNNEI. The CDR3 extends over 12 amino acids. CDR3 sequence reads: CASRSQGEKLFF. The CDR3, as DNA: TGTGCCAGCAGGTCACAGGGGGAAAAACTGTTTTTT.

V usage is TRBV6-4 and J usage is TRBJ2-7; D tentatively fits TRBD1 or TRBD2 (5 bases each). The CDR3 extends over 13 amino acids. V gave up 8 bases and J gave up 5 bases, with 16 bases separating them. The V gene's germline CDR1 is MRHNA and CDR2 SNTAGT. The CDR3 sequence: CASPFRLGHEQYF. CDR3 nucleotides: TGTGCCAGCCCCTTCCGACTGGGACACGAGCAGTACTTC.

The chain is built from TRBV7-7 and TRBJ2-7, with 9 bases matching TRBD1. The V and J ends lost 5 bases and 6 bases, in that order; junction bases with no gene match: 5. There are 13 residues in the CDR3. CDR1 is SSHAT and CDR2 is FNYEAQ in the germline V gene (reference sequence). CDR3 sequence reads: CASSPTGGGEQYF. The CDR3 DNA follows: TGTGCCAGCAGCCCGACAGGGGGTGGCGAGCAGTACTTC. The variable domain in full, with the rest retrieved from reference TRBV7-7 and TRBJ2-7, is GAGVSQSPRYKVTKRGQDVTLRCDPISSHATLYWYQQALGQGPEFLTYFNYEAQPDKSGLPSDRFSAERPEGSISTLTIQRTEQRDSAMYRCASSPTGGGEQYFGPGTRLTVT.

The J gene is TRBJ2-7, the V gene TRBV6-5; D possibly corresponds to TRBD1 (5 bases). The germline V and J ends were trimmed by 6 bases and 0 bases, with 12 bases remaining between them. Looked up from germline, CDR1 is MNHEY and CDR2 is SVGAGI. The CDR3 covers 14 residues. The CDR3 DNA reads TGTGCCAGCAGACCGACAGTTAACTCCTACGAGCAGTACTTC. It specifies CASRPTVNSYEQYF.

J is TRBJ2-7 and V is TRBV5-1, with a possible D match to TRBD2 (6 bases). The V gene lost 2 bases and the J gene lost 0 bases, with 12 bases spanning the gap. Germline loops: CDR1 SGHRS, CDR2 YFSETQ. CDR3 length equals 15 residues. The CDR3 spells CASSLVFGSSYEQYF. In DNA form, the CDR3 reads TGCGCCAGCAGCTTAGTATTCGGGAGCTCCTACGAGCAGTACTTC.

The J gene is TRBJ1-5, the V gene TRBV6-5; no clear D gene. Germline lookup yields CDR1 MNHEY and CDR2 SVGAGI. There are 14 residues in the CDR3. Trimming removed 5 bases from V and 9 bases from J, with 17 bases in between. The CDR3 loop reads CASSVRADVWPQHF. In nucleotides, the CDR3 is TGTGCCAGCAGTGTTCGGGCTGACGTTTGGCCCCAGCATTTT.

The CDR3 protein is CASSRGTSGRPNEQFF. CDR3 sequence (DNA): TGTGCCAGCAGCCGAGGGACTAGCGGGAGGCCCAATGAGCAGTTCTTC. The genes are TRBV5-4 and TRBJ2-1; 15 bases agree with TRBD2. CDR1 is SGHNT and CDR2 is YYREEE in the germline V gene (reference sequence). Trimming removed 4 bases from V and 6 bases from J; junction bases left unmatched: 5. The CDR3 is 16 residues long.

V gene TRBV4-2 combines with J gene TRBJ1-4; D is perhaps TRBD1 (6 bases). Trimming took 3 bases from V and 4 from J, leaving 9 bases between them. CDR1 is LGHNA and CDR2 is YNFKEQ in the germline V gene. The CDR3 is 14 residues long. CDR3 protein: CASSQGQDNEKLFF. CDR3 DNA sequence: TGTGCCAGCAGCCAGGGACAAGATAATGAAAAACTGTTTTTT.

J is TRBJ2-5 and V is TRBV5-1, with TRBD2 matching over 8 bases. Germline lookup yields CDR1 SGHRS and CDR2 YFSETQ. With 7 bases clipped from V and 5 bases from J, the junction kept 7 bases outside the gene matches. The CDR3 has 13 amino acids. CDR3 nucleotide sequence: TGCGCCAGCGAGGCGGGAGGCGGTGAGACCCAGTACTTC. It codes for CASEAGGGETQYF.

This chain links TRBV5-1 with TRBJ1-1, with a weak D call TRBD1 (6 bases). The germline V gene has CDR1 SGHRS and CDR2 YFSETQ. The CDR3 length is 14 residues. V dropped 3 bases and J dropped 1 base, with 10 bases sitting between them. CDR3 loop: CASSSGQQNTEAFF. Written as DNA, the CDR3 is TGCGCCAGCAGCTCCGGACAGCAGAACACTGAAGCTTTCTTT.

J is TRBJ2-5 and V is TRBV20-1; 7 positions match TRBD1. Germline CDR1 DFQATT, CDR2 SNEGSKA (reference sequence). V shed 8 bases, J shed 4 bases, and the junction held 4 bases outside the gene matches. The CDR3 contains 11 residues. CDR3 in amino acids: CSQGTAETQYF. Written as DNA, the CDR3 is TGCAGTCAGGGGACAGCAGAGACCCAGTACTTC.

The chain has TRBV7-2 and TRBJ1-6; D unclear. With 5 bases removed from V and 10 bases from J, the gap between germline ends came to 21 bases. Germline-derived CDR1 and CDR2 are SGHTA and FQGNSA. This CDR3 spans 16 amino acids. The CDR3 region is CASSHRADRLQSPLHF. DNA for the CDR3: TGTGCCAGCAGCCATCGAGCGGACCGACTTCAGTCACCCCTCCACTTT.

This chain links TRBV15 with TRBJ1-5; D ambiguous. The CDR3 is made up of 16 amino acids. Germline CDR1 is LNHNV and CDR2 is YYDKDF (reference sequence). V was pared by 0 bases and J by 0 bases, with 9 bases between. The chain's CDR3 is CATSRDGGYSNQPQHF. DNA for the CDR3: TGTGCCACCAGCAGAGATGGAGGATATAGCAATCAGCCCCAGCATTTT.

The rearrangement joins TRBV7-9 to TRBJ1-1; tentative D call: TRBD1 (5 bases). Trimming left V 5 bases short and J 9 bases short, with 19 bases between. Germline CDR1 SEHNR, CDR2 FQNEAQ (reference sequence). The CDR3 extends over 14 amino acids. CDR3 region: CASSLNRDSGKAFF. As DNA, the CDR3 is TGTGCCAGCAGCCTTAACCGGGACTCCGGGAAAGCTTTCTTT.

The chain joins TRBV30 to TRBJ2-7, with TRBD1 matching over 12 bases. The germline CDR1 and CDR2 sequences are GTSNPN and SVGIG (reference sequence). This CDR3 has 15 residues. Trimming took 4 bases from V and 1 from J; bases not matched to a gene: 5. The DNA of the CDR3 is TGTGCCTGGAACCGGGACAGGGGGCATTCCTACGAGCAGTACTTC. Residues: CAWNRDRGHSYEQYF.

The chain links TRBV5-4 to TRBJ2-2; D is possibly TRBD1 (6 bases). The CDR3 length is 14 residues. In germline, CDR1 is SGHNT, CDR2 YYREEE (reference sequence). Trimming removed 2 bases from V and 4 bases from J, with 9 bases in between. This CDR3 is CASSLGRGTGELFF. The CDR3 DNA sequence: TGTGCCAGCAGCTTAGGCAGGGGCACCGGGGAGCTGTTTTTT.

V gene TRBV5-1 combines with J gene TRBJ2-5, with D unresolved. The V gene lost 6 bases and the J gene lost 0 bases, with 9 bases spanning the gap. Germline values: CDR1 SGHRS, CDR2 YFSETQ. This CDR3 region has 13 residues. The CDR3 sequence is CASKYSYQETQYF. The DNA of the CDR3 is TGCGCCAGCAAATACTCGTACCAAGAGACCCAGTACTTC.

The chain couples TRBV27 to TRBJ2-3; tentatively, D is TRBD1 or TRBD2 (6 bases each). This CDR3 has 19 amino acids. V lost 3 bases to trimming and J lost 4 bases, with 26 bases between them. Per germline, CDR1 MNHEY and CDR2 SMNVEV (reference sequence). The CDR3, as DNA: TGTGCCAGCAGTTTTTCACCCCCCGGGGGCGGAGGGATCTCAGATACGCAGTATTTT. Translation gives CASSFSPPGGGGISDTQYF.

In its sample, this clone was seen many times. The sample has other DNA sequences that encode this CDR3 too. This chain connects TRBV5-1 to TRBJ1-2; D may be TRBD1 (6 bases). CDR3 length equals 13 residues. V was trimmed by 4 bases and J by 8 bases, leaving 15 bases between them. Per the germline V gene, CDR1 is SGHRS and CDR2 is YFSETQ. DNA for the CDR3: TGCGCCAGCAGCGGTGATGGGGGGCAGGGCTACACCTTC. Translation: CASSGDGGQGYTF.

This chain uses TRBV13 with TRBJ2-5, with 14 bases matching TRBD2. Germline-derived CDR1 and CDR2 are PRHDT and FYEKMQ (reference sequence). Trimming at V came to 5 bases and at J to 2 bases, leaving 4 bases not matched to a gene. The CDR3 runs to 16 residues. In DNA form, the CDR3 reads TGTGCCAGCAGCACCCGACTAGCGGGAGGGCAAGAGACCCAGTACTTC. Translation: CASSTRLAGGQETQYF.

This clone was seen a handful of times. The rearrangement links TRBV28 to TRBJ2-1; D gene uncertain. V was cut by 6 bases and J by 3 bases, with 12 bases left in between. The CDR3 is made up of 14 amino acids. Germline V gives CDR1 MDHEN, CDR2 SYDVKM. The CDR3 reads CASRNKAFYNEQFF. The CDR3 region has the DNA TGTGCCAGCAGGAATAAGGCGTTCTACAATGAGCAGTTCTTC.